This T cell receptor (beta chain) is drawn from a study of vaccination effects on CD4 cells after COVID-19. Study-wide results and limits: Researchers reported few convalescent patients and no early post-infection timepoints in the study. Healthy vaccinees had only 1 of 255 vaccine-induced clones cross-react with common cold coronaviruses.

Antigen-specific CD4+ T cell clonotypes were called by their expansion after viral peptide-pool culture in ViraFEST. The culture ran for 10 days, and then CD4+ T cells were isolated. None of these healthy vaccinees had been infected with SARS-CoV-2 before vaccination. Roughly 2.1 million PBMC per well were cultured with approximately 9 IU/ml IL-2 and approximately 9.1 ug/ml peptides. On day 3 and again on day 7, half the medium was replaced with IL-2 medium. Sequencing was performed with immunoSEQ multiplex PCR; in TCRdb, only in-frame clones are kept and a portion is missing. Of tens of thousands of clones in the sample, roughly 78% were seen once. A note on this clone: Its antigen is undetermined.

This CDR3 region has 17 residues. CDR1 SGHNT and CDR2 YYREEE come from the germline V gene (reference sequence). The trim removed 2 bases at V and 2 bases at J, leaving 10 bases unmatched. The TCR sequence derives from a human donor who received a COVID-19 vaccine. Sequenced here: CD4+ T cells from PBMCs cultured with HCoV-OC43 spike peptides, sampled before COVID-19 vaccination. The subset was: HCoV-OC43 spike overlapping peptide pool stimulation. The chain recombines TRBV5-4 with TRBJ2-3, with 8 bases identical to TRBD2. The CDR3 region is CASSLGGSGAPTDTQYF. CDR3 DNA sequence: TGTGCCAGCAGCTTAGGTGGTAGCGGGGCACCCACAGATACGCAGTATTTT. Combining the CDR3 with reference TRBV5-4 and TRBJ2-3 gives the whole variable domain ETGVTQSPTHLIKTRGQQVTLRCSSQSGHNTVSWYQQALGQGPQFIFQYYREEENGRGNFPPRFSGLQFPNYSSELNVNALELDDSALYLCASSLGGSGAPTDTQYFGPGTRLTVL.